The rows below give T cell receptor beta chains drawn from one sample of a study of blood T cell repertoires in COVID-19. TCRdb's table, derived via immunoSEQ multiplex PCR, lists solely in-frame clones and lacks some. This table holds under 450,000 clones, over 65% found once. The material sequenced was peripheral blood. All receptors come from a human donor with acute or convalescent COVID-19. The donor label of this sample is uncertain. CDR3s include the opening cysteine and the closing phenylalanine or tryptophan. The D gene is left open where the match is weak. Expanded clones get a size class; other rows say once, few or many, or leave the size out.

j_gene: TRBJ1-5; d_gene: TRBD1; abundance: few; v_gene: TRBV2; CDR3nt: TGTGCCAGCAGTGCGGACAGGGCAGCTGCAGAGCCCCAGCATTTT; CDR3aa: CASSADRAAAEPQHF
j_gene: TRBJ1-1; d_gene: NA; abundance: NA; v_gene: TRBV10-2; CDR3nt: TGCGCCACCAGTCGGGTCGCCTACACTGAAGCTTTCTTT; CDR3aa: CATSRVAYTEAFF
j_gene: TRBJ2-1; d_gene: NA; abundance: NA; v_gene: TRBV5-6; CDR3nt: TGTGCCAGCAGCTTACTCGGACAGCCAGACAATGAGCAGTTCTTC; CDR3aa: CASSLLGQPDNEQFF
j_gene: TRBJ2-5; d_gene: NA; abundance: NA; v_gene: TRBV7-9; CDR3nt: TGTGCCAGCAGCTTAGGTGGTAGTCAAGAGACCCAGTACTTC; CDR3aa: CASSLGGSQETQYF
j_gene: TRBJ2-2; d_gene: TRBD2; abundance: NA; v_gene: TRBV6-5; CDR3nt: TGTGCCAGCAGCAGAGCGGGACTGAACACCGGGGAGCTGTTTTTT; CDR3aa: CASSRAGLNTGELFF
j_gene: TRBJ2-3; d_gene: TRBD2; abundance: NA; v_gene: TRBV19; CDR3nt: TGTGCCAGTAGTATGACTCAGCTAGCGGGGGACACAGATACGCAGTATTTT; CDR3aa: CASSMTQLAGDTDTQYF
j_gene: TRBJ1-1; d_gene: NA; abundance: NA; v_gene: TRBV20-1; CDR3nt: TGCAGTGCTAGCGGGGGGTCCGTCACTTTCTTT; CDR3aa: CSASGGSVTFF
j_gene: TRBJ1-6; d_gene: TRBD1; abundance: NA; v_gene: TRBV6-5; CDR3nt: TGTGCCAGCAGCCTAACCCAGGGGGGTAATTCACCCCTCCACTTT; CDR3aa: CASSLTQGGNSPLHF
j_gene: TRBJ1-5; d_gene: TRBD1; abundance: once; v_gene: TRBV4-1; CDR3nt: TGCGCCAGCAGCCAAGATTTAGGGACAGATAGCAATCAGCCCCAGCATTTT; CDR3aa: CASSQDLGTDSNQPQHF
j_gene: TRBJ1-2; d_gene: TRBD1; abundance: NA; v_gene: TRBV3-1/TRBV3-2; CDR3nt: TGTGCCAGCAGCCTACAGGGGGCGAGATCTTATGGCTACACCTTC; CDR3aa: CASSLQGARSYGYTF
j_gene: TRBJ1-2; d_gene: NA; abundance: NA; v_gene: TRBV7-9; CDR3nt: TGTGCCAGCAGCCTTAGGGGACACCCAACGGAGGGCTACACCTTC; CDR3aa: CASSLRGHPTEGYTF
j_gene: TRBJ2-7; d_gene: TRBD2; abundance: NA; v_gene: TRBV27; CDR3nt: TGTGCCAGCAGTTTAGGTCTAGCGGGGGAGCAGTACTTC; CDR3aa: CASSLGLAGEQYF
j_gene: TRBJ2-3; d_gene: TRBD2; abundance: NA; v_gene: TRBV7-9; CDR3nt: TGTGCCAGCAGCCACCTAGCGGCAGATACGCAGTATTTT; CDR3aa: CASSHLAADTQYF
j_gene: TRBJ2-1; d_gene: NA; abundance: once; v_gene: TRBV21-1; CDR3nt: TGTGCCAACCCGGGACTTAGACCCTACAATGAGCAGTTCTTC; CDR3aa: CANPGLRPYNEQFF
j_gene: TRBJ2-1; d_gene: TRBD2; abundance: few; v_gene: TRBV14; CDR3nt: TGTGCCAGCAGCCAAGATCGGAGTAGCGGGAGGGGTAATGAGCAGTTCTTC; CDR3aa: CASSQDRSSGRGNEQFF
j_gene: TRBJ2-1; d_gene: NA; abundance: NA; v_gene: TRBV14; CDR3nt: TGTGCCAGCAGCCAAGATGGCTTCTTTAGCGTGAGCTCCTACAATGAGCAGTTCTTC; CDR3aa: CASSQDGFFSVSSYNEQFF
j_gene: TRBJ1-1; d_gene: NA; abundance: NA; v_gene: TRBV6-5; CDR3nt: TGTGCCAGCAGTTACTCGATAGGGGCTACTGACACTGAAGCTTTCTTT; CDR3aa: CASSYSIGATDTEAFF
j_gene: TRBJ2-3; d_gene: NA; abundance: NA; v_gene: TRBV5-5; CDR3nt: TGTGCCAGCAGCTCAAGGGGGTTCCGCACAGATACGCAGTATTTT; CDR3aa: CASSSRGFRTDTQYF
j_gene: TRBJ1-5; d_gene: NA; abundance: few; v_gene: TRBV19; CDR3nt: TGTGCCAGTAGTATAAACTCGGGAGGTCGTCAGCCCCAGCATTTT; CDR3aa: CASSINSGGRQPQHF
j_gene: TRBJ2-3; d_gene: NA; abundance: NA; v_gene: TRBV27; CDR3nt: TGTGCCAGCAGTCTCAGGGGTCTCACAGATACGCAGTATTTT; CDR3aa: CASSLRGLTDTQYF
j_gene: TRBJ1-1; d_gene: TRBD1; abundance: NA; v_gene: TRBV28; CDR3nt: TGTGCCAGCACCCTAAGCCGGGACAGCGGGACTGAAGCTTTCTTT; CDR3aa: CASTLSRDSGTEAFF
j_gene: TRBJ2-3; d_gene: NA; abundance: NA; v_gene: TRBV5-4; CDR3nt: TGTGCCAGCAGCGCCACCAACCAGGCAGATACGCAGTATTTT; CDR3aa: CASSATNQADTQYF